These 23 T cell receptor beta chains originate from one sample sequenced in a study of T cells expressing NK-cell markers. With the 5' RACE reads reprocessed, TCRdb shows one record per CDR3 protein and no DNA. The repertoire table contains approximately 380,000 distinct CDR3 sequences. The sample comprised blood T cells: a sorted CD56 or NKG2C T cell subset, CD4+ or CD8+ T cells, or bulk PBMC T cells (not recorded which). The receptors shown here come from a man aged 18 to 70 in good health.

The V call is TRBV18, the J call TRBJ1-1. CDR3 length: 13 residues. Germline-derived CDR1 and CDR2 are KGHSH and LQKENI. CDR3: CASSPPLQLEAFF.

V is TRBV6-1 and J is TRBJ1-1; with no DNA, the TCRdb D assignment of TRBD1 cannot be verified. This CDR3 is 14 amino acids long. Germline assignment: CDR1 MNHNS and CDR2 SASEGT. The CDR3 region is CASSVGVLGTEAFF.

This chain uses TRBV12-3 or TRBV12-4 with TRBJ2-2; there is no DNA to check the TCRdb D call of TRBD2. The CDR3 runs 15 residues. The CDR3: CASSYASRRTGELFF.

The genes are TRBV5-6 and TRBJ2-6; TCRdb picks TRBD1, but there is no DNA to check that call. Germline V lookup: CDR1 SGHDT, CDR2 YYEEEE. This CDR3 is 18 amino acids long. CDR3 in amino acids: CASSLGDRHNSGANVLTF.

This chain joins TRBV12-3 or TRBV12-4 and TRBJ2-3; the TRBD1 assignment by TCRdb is unverifiable without DNA. The CDR3 length is 17 residues. The CDR3 here is CASSPPGPDPRRDTQYF.

The chain is built from TRBV18 and TRBJ2-3; TCRdb calls TRBD1, which cannot be checked without DNA. CDR1 and CDR2 from the germline V gene are KGHSH and LQKENI. The CDR3 loop spans 15 amino acids. CDR3: CASSPYGGVADTQYF.

V and J are TRBV7-9 and TRBJ2-2; the TCRdb D gene call, TRBD2, has no DNA to confirm it. CDR3 size: 17 residues. Germline CDR1 and CDR2: SEHNR and FQNEAQ (reference sequence). The CDR3 loop reads CASSQEVVLSNTGELFF.

The chain combines TRBV5-1 with TRBJ1-6; TCRdb designates TRBD1, a call that cannot be tested without DNA. The CDR3 consists of 17 residues. Germline V gene lookup returns CDR1 SGHRS and CDR2 YFSETQ. The CDR3 reads CASSQTGLLAGNSPLHF. The entire variable domain, with the rest obtained from reference TRBV5-1 and TRBJ1-6, is as follows: KAGVTQTPRYLIKTRGQQVTLSCSPISGHRSVSWYQQTPGQGLQFLFEYFSETQRNKGNFPGRFSGRQFSNSRSEMNVSTLELGDSALYLCASSQTGLLAGNSPLHFGNGTRLTVT.

The CDR3: CASSSGGPNTEAFF. V and J are TRBV7-3 and TRBJ1-1; TCRdb's D call, TRBD1, is unchecked because there is no DNA. The CDR3 is made up of 14 amino acids. CDR1 and CDR2 (germline): SGHTA, FQGTGA. The full variable domain, rest sourced from reference TRBV7-3 and TRBJ1-1, is GAGVSQTPSNKVTEKGKYVELRCDPISGHTALYWYRQSLGQGPEFLIYFQGTGAADDSGLPNDRFFAVRPEGSVSTLKIQRTERGDSAVYLCASSSGGPNTEAFFGQGTRLTVV.

This chain links TRBV4-1 with TRBJ1-3. Germline lookup yields CDR1 MGHRA and CDR2 YSYEKL. The CDR3 is made up of 16 amino acids. The CDR3 spells CASSQGVASSGNTIYF.

This chain links TRBV7-8 with TRBJ2-7; TCRdb's D gene call, TRBD2, goes unchecked for lack of DNA. The CDR3 contains 14 residues. Germline V gene lookup returns CDR1 SGHVS and CDR2 FQNEAQ. The chain's CDR3 is CASSHGTSSYEQYF.

V and J are TRBV12-3 or TRBV12-4 and TRBJ2-5; the D call of TRBD1 rests on TCRdb alone, since no DNA is present to check it. This CDR3 is built from 16 residues. CDR3 region: CASSLTSGTTRETQYF.

The chain combines TRBV6-1 with TRBJ2-1; TCRdb's D call, TRBD2, is unchecked because there is no DNA. Germline-derived CDR1 and CDR2 are MNHNS and SASEGT. The CDR3 sequence is 14 residues long. The CDR3 spells CASSWGTSPNEQFF.

The chain employs TRBV11-2 and TRBJ2-1; the D call of TRBD2 rests on TCRdb alone, since no DNA is present to check it. The CDR3 runs to 16 residues. CDR1 and CDR2 from the germline V gene are SGHAT and FQNNGV. CDR3 residues: CASSQQRVSSYNEQFF.

The chain is built from TRBV3-1 and TRBJ2-7. From germline, CDR1 is LGHDT and CDR2 YNNKEL (reference sequence). The CDR3 is made up of 13 amino acids. The CDR3 spells CASSQEGKNEQYF.

The chain carries TRBV5-1 and TRBJ2-1; TCRdb gives TRBD2 as the D gene, but with no DNA this cannot be confirmed. CDR1 and CDR2 (germline): SGHRS, YFSETQ. This CDR3 has 15 amino acids. The CDR3 reads CASSLSASGGLEQFF.

The chain is built from TRBV4-2 and TRBJ2-7; the D call from TCRdb, TRBD2, cannot be confirmed without DNA. CDR1 LGHNA and CDR2 YNFKEQ come from the germline V gene. This CDR3 has 16 residues. The CDR3 region is CASSQISAGRGGEQYF.

The chain is built from TRBV12-5 and TRBJ2-3; TCRdb outputs TRBD1, but without DNA this stays unchecked. CDR3 length: 15 residues. Germline V gene data show CDR1 as LGHNT and CDR2 as FRNRAP. The CDR3 spells CATMGQGDLRDTQYF.

The chain recombines TRBV6-1 with TRBJ2-5; TCRdb's D gene call, TRBD1, goes unchecked for lack of DNA. Germline V gene data show CDR1 as MNHNS and CDR2 as SASEGT. This CDR3 has 14 amino acids. CDR3 residues: CAGGGLTVKETQYF.

V gene TRBV6-4 combines with J gene TRBJ1-2; TCRdb returns TRBD1, unconfirmable since there is no DNA. The CDR3 extends over 15 amino acids. Germline assignment: CDR1 MRHNA and CDR2 SNTAGT. This chain's CDR3 is CASSTQGGVNYGYTF.

V gene TRBV6-1 combines with J gene TRBJ2-6. The CDR3 extends over 17 amino acids. Looked up from germline, CDR1 is MNHNS and CDR2 is SASEGT. The CDR3 here is CASSKNTQSPGANVLTF.

The chain uses TRBV11-2 and TRBJ2-7; TCRdb outputs TRBD1, but without DNA this stays unchecked. The germline V gene encodes CDR1 SGHAT and CDR2 FQNNGV. This CDR3 comprises 15 residues. This CDR3 reads CASSQRLGPSSEQYF.

The genes are TRBV12-3 or TRBV12-4 and TRBJ1-4; TCRdb designates TRBD1, a call that cannot be tested without DNA. CDR3 length: 15 residues. CDR3 in amino acids: CASSLHPVDPEKLFF.